This TCR beta chain comes out of a study of blood T cell repertoires in COVID-19. V gave up 3 bases and J gave up 4 bases; unmatched junction bases: 5. This CDR3 is built from 15 residues. Germline values: CDR1 WNHNN, CDR2 SYGVQD (reference sequence). Here immunoSEQ multiplex PCR was the method, and the copy in TCRdb shows in-frame clones only, minus some. Of approximately 190,000 clones in the sample, about 80% were seen once. This rearrangement joins TRBV10-1 to TRBJ1-1, with TRBD1 identical over 10 bases. Sequencing was carried out using PBMCs or T cells enriched from blood (not recorded which). The source of this sequence is a woman aged 55-70 years with acute COVID-19. CDR3 in amino acids: CASSDVGQGSTEAFF. The CDR3, as DNA: TGCGCCAGCAGTGACGTGGGACAGGGGTCCACTGAAGCTTTCTTT.